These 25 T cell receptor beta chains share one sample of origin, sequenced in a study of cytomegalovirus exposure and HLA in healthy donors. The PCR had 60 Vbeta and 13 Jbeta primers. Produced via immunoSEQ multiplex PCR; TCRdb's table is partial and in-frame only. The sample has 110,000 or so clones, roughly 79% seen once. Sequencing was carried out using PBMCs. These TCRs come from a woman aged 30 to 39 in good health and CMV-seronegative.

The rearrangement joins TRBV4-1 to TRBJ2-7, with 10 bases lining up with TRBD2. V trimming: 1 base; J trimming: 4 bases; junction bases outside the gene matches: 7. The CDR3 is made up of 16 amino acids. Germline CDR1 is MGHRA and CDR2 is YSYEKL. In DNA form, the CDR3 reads TGCGCCAGCAGCCAAGGAGCAGGGACTAGCGTTTACGAGCAGTACTTC. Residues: CASSQGAGTSVYEQYF.

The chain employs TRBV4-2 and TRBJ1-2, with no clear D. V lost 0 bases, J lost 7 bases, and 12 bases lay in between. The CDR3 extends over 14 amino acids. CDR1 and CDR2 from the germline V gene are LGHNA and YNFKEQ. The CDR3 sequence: CASSQDTGISGYTF. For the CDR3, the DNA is TGTGCCAGCAGCCAAGACACGGGGATCTCTGGCTACACCTTC.

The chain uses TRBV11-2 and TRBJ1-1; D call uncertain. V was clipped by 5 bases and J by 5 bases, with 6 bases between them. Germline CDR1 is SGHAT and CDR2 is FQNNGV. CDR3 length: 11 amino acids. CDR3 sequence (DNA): TGTGCCAGCAGCCTTATTACTGAAGCTTTCTTT. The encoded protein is CASSLITEAFF.

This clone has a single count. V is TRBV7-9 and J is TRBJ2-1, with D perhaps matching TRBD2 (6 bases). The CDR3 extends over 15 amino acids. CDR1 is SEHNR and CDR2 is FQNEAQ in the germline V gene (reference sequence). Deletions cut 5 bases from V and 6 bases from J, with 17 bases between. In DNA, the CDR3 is TGTGCCAGCAGCCCATGGGTCCTAGCGATCAATGAGCAGTTCTTC. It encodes CASSPWVLAINEQFF.

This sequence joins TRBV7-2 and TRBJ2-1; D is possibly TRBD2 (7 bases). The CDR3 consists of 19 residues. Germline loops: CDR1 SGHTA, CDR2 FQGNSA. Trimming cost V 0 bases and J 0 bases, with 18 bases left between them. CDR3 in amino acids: CASSLADRGGLISYNEQFF. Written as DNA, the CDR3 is TGTGCCAGCAGCTTAGCGGATAGGGGGGGACTCATCTCCTACAATGAGCAGTTCTTC.

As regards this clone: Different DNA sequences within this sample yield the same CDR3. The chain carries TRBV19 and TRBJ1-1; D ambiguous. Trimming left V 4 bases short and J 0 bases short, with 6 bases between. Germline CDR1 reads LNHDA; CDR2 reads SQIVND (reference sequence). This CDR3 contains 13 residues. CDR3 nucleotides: TGTGCCAGTAGTACCCAGATGAACACTGAAGCTTTCTTT. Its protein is CASSTQMNTEAFF. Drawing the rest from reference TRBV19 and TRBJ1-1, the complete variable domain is DGGITQSPKYLFRKEGQNVTLSCEQNLNHDAMYWYRQDPGQGLRLIYYSQIVNDFQKGDIAEGYSVSREKKESFPLTVTSAQKNPTAFYLCASSTQMNTEAFFGQGTRLTVV.

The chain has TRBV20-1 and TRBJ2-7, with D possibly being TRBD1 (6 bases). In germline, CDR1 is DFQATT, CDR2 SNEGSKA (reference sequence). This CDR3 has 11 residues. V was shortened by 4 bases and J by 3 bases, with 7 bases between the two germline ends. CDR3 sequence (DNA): TGCAGTGCTATGGACAGCTACGAGCAGTACTTC. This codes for CSAMDSYEQYF.

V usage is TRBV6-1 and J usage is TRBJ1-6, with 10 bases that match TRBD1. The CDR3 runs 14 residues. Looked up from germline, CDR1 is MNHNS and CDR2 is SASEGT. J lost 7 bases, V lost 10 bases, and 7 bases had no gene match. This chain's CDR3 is CATGDRGRNSPLHF. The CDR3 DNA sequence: TGTGCCACCGGGGACAGGGGCAGAAATTCACCCCTCCACTTT.

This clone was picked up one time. Here the CDR3 DNA reads TGTGCCAGCAGTGAACGATCGGTCGGCAGACGGCGGAGCACTGAAGCTTTCTTT. It specifies CASSERSVGRRRSTEAFF. This chain links TRBV6-1 with TRBJ1-1, with no clear D. The germline V and J ends were trimmed by 2 bases and 4 bases, with 23 bases remaining between them. Germline lookup yields CDR1 MNHNS and CDR2 SASEGT. The CDR3 has 18 residues.

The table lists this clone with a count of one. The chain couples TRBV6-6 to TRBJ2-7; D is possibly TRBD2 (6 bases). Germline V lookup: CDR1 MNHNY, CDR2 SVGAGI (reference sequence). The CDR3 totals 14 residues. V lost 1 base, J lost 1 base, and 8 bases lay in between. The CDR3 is CASSYYSGSYEQYF. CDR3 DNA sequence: TGTGCCAGCAGTTACTATAGCGGATCCTACGAGCAGTACTTC.

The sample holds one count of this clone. For the CDR3, the DNA is TGCGCCAGCAGCCAAGGGCGTCTAGGGGGTGGGAACACTGAAGCTTTCTTT. Translation gives CASSQGRLGGGNTEAFF. The chain uses TRBV4-1 and TRBJ1-1; D is perhaps TRBD1 (6 bases). The CDR3 covers 17 residues. Trimming removed 1 base at V and 1 base at J, with 16 bases between. Germline V gives CDR1 MGHRA, CDR2 YSYEKL.

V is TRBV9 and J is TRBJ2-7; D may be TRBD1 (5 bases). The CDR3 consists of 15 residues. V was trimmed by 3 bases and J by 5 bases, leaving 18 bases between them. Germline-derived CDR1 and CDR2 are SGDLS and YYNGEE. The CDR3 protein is CASSAKAGRFHEQYF. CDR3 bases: TGTGCCAGCAGCGCCAAGGCAGGGCGGTTCCACGAGCAGTACTTC.

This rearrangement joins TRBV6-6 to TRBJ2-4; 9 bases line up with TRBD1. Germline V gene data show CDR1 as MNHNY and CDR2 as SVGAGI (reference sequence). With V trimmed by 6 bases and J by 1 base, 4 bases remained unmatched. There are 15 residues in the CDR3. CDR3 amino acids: CASSPGQGAKNIQYF. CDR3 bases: TGTGCCAGCAGCCCCGGACAGGGGGCCAAAAACATTCAGTACTTC.

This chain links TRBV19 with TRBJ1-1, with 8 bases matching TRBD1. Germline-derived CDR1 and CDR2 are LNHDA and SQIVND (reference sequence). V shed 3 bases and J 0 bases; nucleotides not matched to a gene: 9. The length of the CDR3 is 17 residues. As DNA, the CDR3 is TGTGCCAGTAGTATCCGACAGGGGTCTAAAGTGAACACTGAAGCTTTCTTT. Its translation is CASSIRQGSKVNTEAFF.

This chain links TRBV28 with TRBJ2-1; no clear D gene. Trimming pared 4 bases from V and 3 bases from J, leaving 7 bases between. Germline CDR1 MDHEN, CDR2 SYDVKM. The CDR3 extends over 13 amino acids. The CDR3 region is CASSSQSYNEQFF. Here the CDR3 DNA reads TGTGCCAGCAGTTCACAAAGCTACAATGAGCAGTTCTTC. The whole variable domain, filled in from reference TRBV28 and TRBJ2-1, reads DVKVTQSSRYLVKRTGEKVFLECVQDMDHENMFWYRQDPGLGLRLIYFSYDVKMKEKGDIPEGYSVSREKKERFSLILESASTNQTSMYLCASSSQSYNEQFFGPGTRLTVL.

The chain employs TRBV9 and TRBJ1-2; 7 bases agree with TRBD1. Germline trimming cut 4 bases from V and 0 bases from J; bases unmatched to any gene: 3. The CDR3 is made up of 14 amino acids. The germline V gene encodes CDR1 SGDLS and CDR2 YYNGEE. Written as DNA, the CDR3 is TGTGCCAGCAGCCGGGACAGCCCTAACTATGGCTACACCTTC. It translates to CASSRDSPNYGYTF.

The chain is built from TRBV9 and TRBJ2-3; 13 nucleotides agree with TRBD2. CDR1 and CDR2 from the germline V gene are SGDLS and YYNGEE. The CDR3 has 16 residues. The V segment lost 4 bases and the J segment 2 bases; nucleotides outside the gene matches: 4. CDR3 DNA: TGTGCCAGCAGCCTGGGACTAGCGGGGACCACAGATACGCAGTATTTT. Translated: CASSLGLAGTTDTQYF.

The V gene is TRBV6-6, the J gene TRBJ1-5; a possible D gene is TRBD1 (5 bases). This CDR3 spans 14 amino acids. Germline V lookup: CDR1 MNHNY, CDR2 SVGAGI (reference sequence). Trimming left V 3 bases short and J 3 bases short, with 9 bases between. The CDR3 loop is CASSYAGLNQPQHF. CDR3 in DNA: TGTGCCAGCAGTTATGCAGGGCTCAATCAGCCCCAGCATTTT.

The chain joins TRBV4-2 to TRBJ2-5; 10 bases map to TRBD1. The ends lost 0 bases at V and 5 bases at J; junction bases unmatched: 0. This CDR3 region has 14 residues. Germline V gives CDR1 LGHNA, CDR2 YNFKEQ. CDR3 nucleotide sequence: TGTGCCAGCAGCCAAGAGGGACAGGGGGAGACCCAGTACTTC. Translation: CASSQEGQGETQYF.

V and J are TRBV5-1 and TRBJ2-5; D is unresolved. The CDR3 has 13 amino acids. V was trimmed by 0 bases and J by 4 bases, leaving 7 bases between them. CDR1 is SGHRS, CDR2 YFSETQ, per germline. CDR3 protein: CASSLALGETQYF. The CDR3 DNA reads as TGCGCCAGCAGCTTGGCCCTAGGAGAGACCCAGTACTTC.

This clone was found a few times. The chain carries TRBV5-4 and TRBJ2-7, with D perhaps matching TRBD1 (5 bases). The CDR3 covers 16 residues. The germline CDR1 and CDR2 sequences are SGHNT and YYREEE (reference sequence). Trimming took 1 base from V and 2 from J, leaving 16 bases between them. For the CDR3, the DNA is TGTGCCAGCAGCTTGCTTGGGCAGGGTGGCCCCTACGAGCAGTACTTC. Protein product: CASSLLGQGGPYEQYF.

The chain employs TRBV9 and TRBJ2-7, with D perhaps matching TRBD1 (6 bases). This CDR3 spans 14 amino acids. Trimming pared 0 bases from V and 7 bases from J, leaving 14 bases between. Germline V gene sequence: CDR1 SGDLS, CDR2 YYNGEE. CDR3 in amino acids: CASSVGITGWEQYF. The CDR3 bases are TGTGCCAGCAGCGTAGGGATTACAGGGTGGGAGCAGTACTTC.

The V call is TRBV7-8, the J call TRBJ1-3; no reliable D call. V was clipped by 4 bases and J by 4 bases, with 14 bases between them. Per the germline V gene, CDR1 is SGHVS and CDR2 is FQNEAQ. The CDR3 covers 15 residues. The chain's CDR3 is CASSSLERRGNTIYF. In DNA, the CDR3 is TGTGCCAGCAGCTCCCTCGAACGTCGGGGAAACACCATATATTTT. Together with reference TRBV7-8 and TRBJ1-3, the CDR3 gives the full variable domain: GAGVSQSPRYKVAKRGQDVALRCDPISGHVSLFWYQQALGQGPEFLTYFQNEAQLDKSGLPSDRFFAERPEGSVSTLKIQRTQQEDSAVYLCASSSLERRGNTIYFGEGSWLTVV.

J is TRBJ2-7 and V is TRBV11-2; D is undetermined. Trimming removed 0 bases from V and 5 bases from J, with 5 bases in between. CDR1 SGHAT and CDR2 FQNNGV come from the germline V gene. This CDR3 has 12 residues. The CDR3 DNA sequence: TGTGCCAGCAGCTTAGATGTTAACGAGCAGTACTTC. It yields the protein CASSLDVNEQYF.

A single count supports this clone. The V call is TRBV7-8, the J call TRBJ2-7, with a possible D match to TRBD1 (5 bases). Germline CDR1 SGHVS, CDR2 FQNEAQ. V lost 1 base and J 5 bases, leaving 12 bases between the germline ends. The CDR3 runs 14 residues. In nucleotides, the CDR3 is TGTGCCAGCAGCTTAGGTCCAGGGTCCAACGAGCAGTACTTC. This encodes CASSLGPGSNEQYF.